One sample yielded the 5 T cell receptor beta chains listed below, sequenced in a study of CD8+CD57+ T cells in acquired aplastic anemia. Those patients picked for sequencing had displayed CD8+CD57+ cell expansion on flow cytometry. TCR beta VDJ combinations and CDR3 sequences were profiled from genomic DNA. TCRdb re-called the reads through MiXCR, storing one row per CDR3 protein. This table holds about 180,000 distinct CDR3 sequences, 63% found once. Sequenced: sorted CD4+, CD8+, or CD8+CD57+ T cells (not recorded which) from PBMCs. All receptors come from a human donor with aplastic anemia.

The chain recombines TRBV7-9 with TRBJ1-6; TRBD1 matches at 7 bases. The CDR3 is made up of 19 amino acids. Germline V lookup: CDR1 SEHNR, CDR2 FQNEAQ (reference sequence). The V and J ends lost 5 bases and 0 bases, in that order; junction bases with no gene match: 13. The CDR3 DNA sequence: TGTGCCAGCAGCCCCCGGGACAGATCCGGGGCCTCCTATAATTCACCCCTCCACTTT. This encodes CASSPRDRSGASYNSPLHF.

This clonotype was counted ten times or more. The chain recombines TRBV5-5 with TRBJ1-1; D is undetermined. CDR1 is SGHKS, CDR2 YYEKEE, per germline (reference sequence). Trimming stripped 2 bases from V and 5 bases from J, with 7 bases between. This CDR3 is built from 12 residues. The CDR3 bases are TGTGCCAGCAGCTTATCAATGACTGAAGCTTTCTTT. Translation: CASSLSMTEAFF.

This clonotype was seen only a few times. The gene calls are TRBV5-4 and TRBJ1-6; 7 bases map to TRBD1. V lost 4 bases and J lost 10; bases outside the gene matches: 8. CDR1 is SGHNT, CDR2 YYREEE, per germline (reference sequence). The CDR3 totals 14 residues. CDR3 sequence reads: CASSINRGGSPLHF. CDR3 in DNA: TGTGCCAGCAGCATCAACAGGGGAGGCTCACCCCTCCACTTT.

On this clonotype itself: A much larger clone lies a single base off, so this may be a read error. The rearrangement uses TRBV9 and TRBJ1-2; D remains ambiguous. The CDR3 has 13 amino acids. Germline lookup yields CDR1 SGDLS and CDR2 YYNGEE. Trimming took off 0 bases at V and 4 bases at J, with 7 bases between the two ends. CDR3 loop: CASSVGTRYGYTF. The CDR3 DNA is TGTGCCAGCAGCGTAGGCACCCGCTATGGCTACACCTTC.

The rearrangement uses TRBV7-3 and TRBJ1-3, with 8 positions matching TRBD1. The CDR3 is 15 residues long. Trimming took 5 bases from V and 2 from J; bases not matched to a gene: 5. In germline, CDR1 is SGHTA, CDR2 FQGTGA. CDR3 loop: CASSPTGEAGNTIYF. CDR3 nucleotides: TGTGCCAGCAGCCCGACAGGGGAGGCTGGAAACACCATATATTTT.